This T cell receptor (beta chain) emerged from a study of Ad26.COV2.S vaccination and SARS-CoV-2 variants (dated by TCRdb to about 2021). In terms of the full investigation: Sequencing of the TCRbeta repertoire served to evaluate the specificity and breadth of SARS-CoV-2-reactive T cell receptors following Ad26.COV2.S vaccination. A total of 32 samples were included in the TCR-sequenced set, comprising about 20 Ad26.COV2.S vaccine recipients, 5 placebo recipients and 8 SARS-CoV-2 convalescent individuals. Study-wide findings and limitations: The authors noted that the TCR breadth and depth analyses may have underestimated total T cell responses. Compared with placebo recipients, Ad26.COV2.S recipients showed higher spike-specific TCR breadth (P = 0.0014). Non-spike TCR breadth was comparable between vaccine and placebo recipients, consistent with the vaccine containing only spike. After vaccination, spike-specific CD8+ and CD4+ T cell responses were reported to show substantial breadth.

TCRbeta CDR3 regions were sequenced with the immunoSEQ Assay. After extraction, genomic DNA underwent amplification by bias-controlled multiplex PCR, followed by high-throughput sequencing. The authors' analysis ran thus. To quantify the absolute abundance of each unique TCRbeta CDR3 region, sequences were collapsed and filtered. T cell fraction was estimated by normalizing TCRbeta template counts to usable DNA, with usable DNA measured through amplification of reference genes found in all nucleated cells. Repertoire TCRs were annotated as SARS-CoV-2-specific when V gene, CDR3 amino acid sequence and J gene were exactly matched to a known reactive TCR set. MIRA supplied the reference SARS-CoV-2 TCR set, which was filtered for enrichment in COVID-19-positive ImmuneCODE repertoires so that public or cross-reactive TCRs were removed. Using the MIRA antigens, annotated TCRs were further analysed by specific ORF or by position within an ORF. Breadth was defined as annotated unique rearrangements over total unique productive rearrangements; depth was the summed frequency of those rearrangements. TCR breadth was compared between groups using two-sided Wilcoxon rank-sum tests. Drawn from immuneACCESS, this table holds only the in-frame rearrangements with V and J called that TCRdb kept. Clones are partly lost; checked studies trace under half to an unresolved V gene and leave the rest unexplained. That table furnishes V, J and clone size, whereas the DNA furnished D and trimming. The sample has roughly 380,000 clones on record, just over 90% of them singletons. The ten top clones hold roughly 3.9% of the sample.

Trimming takes 4 bases off V and 2 bases off J; junction bases not matched to a gene: 5. The CDR1 and CDR2 encoded by the germline V gene are MGHRA and YSYEKL. From the cysteine up to the phenylalanine, the CDR3 has a length of 17 residues. Only CDR3 DNA remains: 51 bases, in frame from the first base. The meaning of the sample's time point label: individuals recovered from natural SARS-CoV-2 infection. This clone has only one observation. The clone's antigen remains unknown. No much larger clonotype is one base removed from it; base qualities were not supplied. Sequencing was performed on peripheral blood, taken after recovery from COVID-19. The rearrangement combines TRBV4-1 with TRBJ2-3; 14 central bases correspond to TRBD2. This TCR was recovered from a human donor who had recovered from COVID-19. The DNA sequence is as follows: TGCGCCAGCAGCCTGGGGACTAGCGGGGGACCCACAGATACGCAGTATTTT. The encoded protein is CASSLGTSGGPTDTQYF.